Following are 32 T cell receptor beta chains from one sample sequenced in a study of blood T cell repertoires in COVID-19. The assay was immunoSEQ multiplex PCR, and TCRdb's table has in-frame clones only and misses some. The data contain under 150,000 clones, about 91% of them singletons. Material: peripheral blood. The source is a human donor in a cohort sampled during active COVID-19.

The chain is built from TRBV9 and TRBJ2-3; D unresolved. The CDR3 sequence is 15 residues long. Germline V CDR1 and CDR2: SGDLS, YYNGEE. V lost 0 bases to trimming and J lost 0 bases, with 8 bases between them. This CDR3 reads CASSVAPDSTDTQYF. As DNA, the CDR3 is TGTGCCAGCAGCGTAGCCCCAGATAGCACAGATACGCAGTATTTT.

V is TRBV6-6 and J is TRBJ2-7; maybe TRBD1 (6 bases). Trimming cost V 9 bases and J 6 bases, with 15 bases left between them. The CDR3 is 12 amino acids. CDR1 and CDR2 (germline): MNHNY, SVGAGI (reference sequence). The CDR3 DNA is TGTGCCAGTCACACAGGGCCGGGCGAGCAGTACTTC. Its translation: CASHTGPGEQYF.

The CDR3 DNA is TGTGCCAGCAGTGCGCTCGGGACTCATCAGCCCCAGCATTTT. This codes for CASSALGTHQPQHF. This sequence joins TRBV6-6 and TRBJ1-5, with D tentatively TRBD1 (5 bases). Between the trimmed V and J ends, which lost 5 bases and 5 bases, there was a span of 13 bases. The germline V gene encodes CDR1 MNHNY and CDR2 SVGAGI (reference sequence). The CDR3 contains 14 residues.

The chain employs TRBV2 and TRBJ2-3; tentative D call: TRBD2 (6 bases). The CDR3 has 15 amino acids. Germline-derived CDR1 and CDR2 are SNHLY and FYNNEI. V dropped 6 bases and J dropped 1 base, with 14 bases sitting between them. CDR3 region: CASSKLATRTDTQYF. As DNA, the CDR3 is TGTGCCAGCAGCAAACTAGCCACCCGCACAGATACGCAGTATTTT.

A word on this clone: The same CDR3 is also encoded by other DNA sequences in this sample. This chain links TRBV7-3 with TRBJ2-5; D is perhaps TRBD2 (5 bases). V lost 5 bases to trimming and J lost 1 base, with 8 bases between them. Germline lookup yields CDR1 SGHTA and CDR2 FQGTGA. The CDR3 totals 13 residues. The DNA for the CDR3 is TGTGCCAGCAGCCTCGGACTCCAAGAGACCCAGTACTTC. It is translated as CASSLGLQETQYF.

The rearrangement joins TRBV7-8 to TRBJ2-6; D is perhaps TRBD1 (6 bases). V was pared by 3 bases and J by 4 bases, with 10 bases between. Looked up from germline, CDR1 is SGHVS and CDR2 is FQNEAQ. The CDR3 spans 15 residues. The CDR3 spells CASSFRGAGANVLTF. CDR3 in DNA: TGTGCCAGCAGCTTCAGGGGAGCAGGGGCCAACGTCCTGACTTTC.

A single count supports this clone. The rearrangement uses TRBV7-9 and TRBJ2-3; the D is unclear. This CDR3 spans 18 amino acids. V was pared by 5 bases and J by 1 base, with 22 bases between. The germline V gene encodes CDR1 SEHNR and CDR2 FQNEAQ (reference sequence). DNA for the CDR3: TGTGCCAGCAGCCCCGCCCCGAGATCTAGACTCGGCACAGATACGCAGTATTTT. This translates into CASSPAPRSRLGTDTQYF.

The CDR3 protein is CASTRTGGWTEAFF. The CDR3 region has the DNA TGTGCCAGCACCAGGACAGGGGGCTGGACTGAAGCTTTCTTT. The rearrangement uses TRBV27 and TRBJ1-1; TRBD1 matches 11 bases. This CDR3 has 14 residues. Germline assignment: CDR1 MNHEY and CDR2 SMNVEV (reference sequence). V lost 7 bases, J lost 5 bases, and 6 bases stayed unmatched.

J is TRBJ1-4 and V is TRBV6-5; 9 positions agree with TRBD1. Germline V CDR1 and CDR2: MNHEY, SVGAGI. J lost 4 bases, V lost 6 bases, and 6 bases had no gene match. The CDR3 covers 15 residues. The CDR3 loop reads CASSGGQGINEKLFF. Here the CDR3 DNA reads TGTGCCAGCAGCGGGGGACAGGGTATTAATGAAAAACTGTTTTTT.

The rearrangement links TRBV15 to TRBJ1-3, with D uncertain. With 2 bases removed from V and 2 bases from J, the gap between germline ends came to 10 bases. Germline assignment: CDR1 LNHNV and CDR2 YYDKDF (reference sequence). There are 15 residues in the CDR3. The CDR3 DNA follows: TGTGCCACCAGCAGACCCGGGGAGGCTGGAAACACCATATATTTT. Its translation is CATSRPGEAGNTIYF.

V gene TRBV6-2 or TRBV6-3 combines with J gene TRBJ2-1, with 7 bases fitting TRBD1. This CDR3 has 15 amino acids. Germline CDR1 is MNHEY and CDR2 is SVGEGT. J was trimmed by 7 bases and V by 5 bases; bases with no gene match: 11. DNA for the CDR3: TGTGCCAGCAGTAAAAGGGGGCTCGTGGATAATGAGCAGTTCTTC. This gives the protein CASSKRGLVDNEQFF.

The chain recombines TRBV5-1 with TRBJ2-1, with 11 positions matching TRBD2. V lost 5 bases and J lost 7; bases outside the gene matches: 8. Germline-derived CDR1 and CDR2 are SGHRS and YFSETQ. CDR3 length: 15 amino acids. The CDR3 spells CASRNLAGGFNEQFF. In DNA form, the CDR3 reads TGCGCCAGCAGAAATCTAGCGGGGGGTTTTAATGAGCAGTTCTTC.

The rearrangement uses TRBV30 and TRBJ2-7; maybe TRBD2 (5 bases). Germline V gene sequence: CDR1 GTSNPN, CDR2 SVGIG (reference sequence). V shed 2 bases and J shed 5 bases, with 19 bases lying between them. The CDR3 is 15 amino acids. CDR3 nucleotide sequence: TGTGCCTGGAGTACTCACACGGGGATCCAAAACGAGCAGTACTTC. It translates to CAWSTHTGIQNEQYF.

This chain joins TRBV18 and TRBJ2-7; 9 bases line up with TRBD2. Trimming took 3 bases from V and 6 from J; bases not matched to a gene: 3. CDR3 size: 13 residues. Germline loops: CDR1 KGHSH, CDR2 LQKENI. The DNA of the CDR3 is TGTGCCAGCTCACCGGCGGGAGGGTTCGAGCAGTACTTC. It specifies CASSPAGGFEQYF.

V is TRBV27 and J is TRBJ2-1; 7 positions agree with TRBD2. CDR1 and CDR2 from the germline V gene are MNHEY and SMNVEV (reference sequence). The CDR3 covers 16 residues. The V and J ends lost 5 bases and 3 bases, in that order; junction bases with no gene match: 10. The chain's CDR3 is CASSKSAGDYYNEQFF. The CDR3 DNA reads as TGTGCCAGCAGTAAATCTGCGGGGGATTACTACAATGAGCAGTTCTTC.

This chain connects TRBV29-1 to TRBJ2-7; D is possibly TRBD2 (6 bases). This CDR3 is built from 15 residues. The V end was cut by 4 bases, the J end by 3 bases, with 19 bases between. Germline-derived CDR1 and CDR2 are SQVTM and ANQGSEA. The CDR3 here is CSVGSFLREDYEQYF. CDR3 in DNA: TGCAGCGTTGGTTCCTTCCTAAGGGAGGACTACGAGCAGTACTTC.

The chain couples TRBV13 to TRBJ1-1; 9 bases fit TRBD1. Germline values: CDR1 PRHDT, CDR2 FYEKMQ (reference sequence). V was pared by 1 base and J by 8 bases, with 8 bases of the junction left unmatched. This CDR3 has 15 residues. CDR3 sequence: CASSLAGQGMREAFF. In nucleotides, the CDR3 is TGTGCCAGCAGCTTAGCGGGACAGGGTATGAGGGAAGCTTTCTTT.

The rearrangement joins TRBV19 to TRBJ2-2, with 11 nucleotides matching TRBD2. Germline lookup yields CDR1 LNHDA and CDR2 SQIVND (reference sequence). Germline trimming cut 3 bases from V and 3 bases from J; bases unmatched to any gene: 6. The CDR3 extends over 17 amino acids. The CDR3 nucleotides read TGTGCCAGTAGTATGCTCCTAGCGGGGGGTCACACCGGGGAGCTGTTTTTT. It codes for CASSMLLAGGHTGELFF.

This sequence joins TRBV4-2 and TRBJ2-2, with a possible D match to TRBD1 (6 bases). The CDR3 extends over 16 amino acids. Germline lookup yields CDR1 LGHNA and CDR2 YNFKEQ. With 4 bases removed from V and 1 base from J, the gap between germline ends came to 13 bases. The CDR3 reads CASSPSSGQNTGELFF. DNA for the CDR3: TGTGCCAGCAGCCCCAGCTCGGGACAGAACACCGGGGAGCTGTTTTTT.

About this clone itself: Other DNA sequences in the same sample also yield this CDR3. The chain has TRBV11-1 and TRBJ2-7, with no clear D. The CDR3 length is 11 residues. The V and J ends lost 4 bases and 4 bases respectively, with 5 bases between them. Germline CDR1 SGHAT, CDR2 FQDESV (reference sequence). In DNA, the CDR3 is TGTGCCAGCAGCTCGAGTTACGAGCAGTACTTC. Translated, it gives CASSSSYEQYF. The variable domain in full, completed from reference TRBV11-1 and TRBJ2-7, reads EAEVAQSPRYKITEKSQAVAFWCDPISGHATLYWYRQILGQGPELLVQFQDESVVDDSQLPKDRFSAERLKGVDSTLKIQPAELGDSAMYLCASSSSYEQYFGPGTRLTVT.

The V call is TRBV7-2, the J call TRBJ1-1; D not certain. Trimming took 1 base from V and 3 from J, leaving 9 bases between them. The CDR3 has 14 amino acids. Germline values: CDR1 SGHTA, CDR2 FQGNSA. The CDR3 protein is CASSLDLLHTEAFF. The CDR3 DNA is TGTGCCAGCAGCTTAGATCTGCTACACACTGAAGCTTTCTTT.

The chain has TRBV9 and TRBJ2-7, with 13 bases matching TRBD2. V dropped 3 bases and J dropped 4; count of bases not matched to a gene: 7. The CDR3 is 16 residues long. CDR1 and CDR2 from the germline V gene are SGDLS and YYNGEE. CDR3 region: CASSGPRLAGGYEQYF. The CDR3 DNA reads TGTGCCAGCAGCGGCCCCCGACTAGCGGGGGGTTACGAGCAGTACTTC.

The V call is TRBV6-1, the J call TRBJ2-4, with TRBD1 identical over 8 bases. The germline gives CDR1 MNHNS, CDR2 SASEGT. Trimming took 1 base from V and 0 from J; bases not matched to a gene: 8. The CDR3 extends over 18 amino acids. The CDR3 loop is CASSEGTGTVLAKNIQYF. CDR3 DNA: TGTGCCAGCAGTGAAGGGACAGGGACCGTCCTAGCCAAAAACATTCAGTACTTC.

This chain links TRBV9 with TRBJ2-3, with a weak D call TRBD2 (7 bases). CDR3 length equals 16 residues. The germline V and J ends were trimmed by 1 base and 6 bases, with 18 bases remaining between them. The germline gives CDR1 SGDLS, CDR2 YYNGEE. The CDR3 sequence is CASSVQGGGARDTQYF. Here the CDR3 DNA reads TGTGCCAGCAGCGTACAAGGGGGGGGCGCACGGGATACGCAGTATTTT.

The rearrangement uses TRBV4-3 and TRBJ1-5; tentative D call: TRBD1 (5 bases). V gave up 0 bases and J gave up 4 bases, with 10 bases separating them. CDR1 and CDR2 from the germline V gene are LGHNA and YSLEER. The CDR3 spans 15 residues. Here the CDR3 DNA reads TGCGCCAGCAGCCAAGAACGGGGGGAGAATCAGCCCCAGCATTTT. Amino acids: CASSQERGENQPQHF.

This clone was detected once. The J gene is TRBJ1-2, the V gene TRBV18; 8 nucleotides align to TRBD1. With V trimmed by 5 bases and J by 4 bases, 6 bases remained unmatched. This CDR3 spans 14 amino acids. Looked up from germline, CDR1 is KGHSH and CDR2 is LQKENI. CDR3 bases: TGTGCCAGCTCAACCGGACAGGGAGGCTATGGCTACACCTTC. It is translated as CASSTGQGGYGYTF. Complete variable domain (other parts from reference TRBV18 and TRBJ1-2): NAGVMQNPRHLVRRRGQEARLRCSPMKGHSHVYWYRQLPEEGLKFMVYLQKENIIDESGMPKERFSAEFPKEGPSILRIQQVVRGDSAAYFCASSTGQGGYGYTFGSGTRLTVV.

V and J are TRBV30 and TRBJ1-3; 9 bases align to TRBD1. There are 13 residues in the CDR3. From germline, CDR1 is GTSNPN and CDR2 SVGIG (reference sequence). CDR3 coding DNA: TGTGTCAGCCGGGACAGGGCAAGAAACACCATATATTTT. Protein product: CVSRDRARNTIYF.

The chain carries TRBV6-6 and TRBJ2-7, with TRBD2 identical over 10 bases. The CDR3 loop spans 16 amino acids. V gave up 8 bases and J gave up 0 bases; unmatched junction bases: 10. The germline V gene encodes CDR1 MNHNY and CDR2 SVGAGI (reference sequence). This CDR3 is CASGPGLAVSSYEQYF. The DNA of the CDR3 is TGTGCCAGCGGCCCCGGACTAGCGGTAAGCTCCTACGAGCAGTACTTC.

The CDR3 DNA reads as TGTGCCAGCAGCCTGACAGGGGTGAGGGAAAAACTGTTTTTT. As protein: CASSLTGVREKLFF. The rearrangement joins TRBV6-5 to TRBJ1-4; 8 bases map to TRBD1. The trim removed 6 bases at V and 8 bases at J, leaving 8 bases unmatched. The CDR3 has 14 residues. CDR1 MNHEY and CDR2 SVGAGI come from the germline V gene.

V gene TRBV30 combines with J gene TRBJ2-5; 11 bases line up with TRBD1. The CDR3 totals 13 residues. Germline CDR1 GTSNPN, CDR2 SVGIG (reference sequence). Trimming at V came to 3 bases and at J to 5 bases, leaving 2 bases not matched to a gene. CDR3 nucleotide sequence: TGTGCCTGGAGCCGGGACAGGGGGGAGACCCAGTACTTC. It specifies CAWSRDRGETQYF.

This chain links TRBV6-5 with TRBJ2-7, with 10 bases aligning to TRBD1. CDR3 length equals 14 residues. Looked up from germline, CDR1 is MNHEY and CDR2 is SVGAGI. J lost 5 bases, V lost 6 bases, and 7 bases had no gene match. This chain's CDR3 is CASRSGTGVNEQYF. The DNA for the CDR3 is TGTGCCAGCAGGTCCGGGACAGGGGTCAACGAGCAGTACTTC.

This chain joins TRBV5-6 and TRBJ2-7; D might be TRBD1 (5 bases). Germline V CDR1 and CDR2: SGHDT, YYEEEE. Trimming removed 2 bases from V and 2 bases from J, with 14 bases in between. The CDR3 loop spans 15 amino acids. The CDR3 DNA reads as TGTGCCAGCAGCTTTTTAACAGGATTCCCCTACGAGCAGTACTTC. Amino acid sequence: CASSFLTGFPYEQYF.